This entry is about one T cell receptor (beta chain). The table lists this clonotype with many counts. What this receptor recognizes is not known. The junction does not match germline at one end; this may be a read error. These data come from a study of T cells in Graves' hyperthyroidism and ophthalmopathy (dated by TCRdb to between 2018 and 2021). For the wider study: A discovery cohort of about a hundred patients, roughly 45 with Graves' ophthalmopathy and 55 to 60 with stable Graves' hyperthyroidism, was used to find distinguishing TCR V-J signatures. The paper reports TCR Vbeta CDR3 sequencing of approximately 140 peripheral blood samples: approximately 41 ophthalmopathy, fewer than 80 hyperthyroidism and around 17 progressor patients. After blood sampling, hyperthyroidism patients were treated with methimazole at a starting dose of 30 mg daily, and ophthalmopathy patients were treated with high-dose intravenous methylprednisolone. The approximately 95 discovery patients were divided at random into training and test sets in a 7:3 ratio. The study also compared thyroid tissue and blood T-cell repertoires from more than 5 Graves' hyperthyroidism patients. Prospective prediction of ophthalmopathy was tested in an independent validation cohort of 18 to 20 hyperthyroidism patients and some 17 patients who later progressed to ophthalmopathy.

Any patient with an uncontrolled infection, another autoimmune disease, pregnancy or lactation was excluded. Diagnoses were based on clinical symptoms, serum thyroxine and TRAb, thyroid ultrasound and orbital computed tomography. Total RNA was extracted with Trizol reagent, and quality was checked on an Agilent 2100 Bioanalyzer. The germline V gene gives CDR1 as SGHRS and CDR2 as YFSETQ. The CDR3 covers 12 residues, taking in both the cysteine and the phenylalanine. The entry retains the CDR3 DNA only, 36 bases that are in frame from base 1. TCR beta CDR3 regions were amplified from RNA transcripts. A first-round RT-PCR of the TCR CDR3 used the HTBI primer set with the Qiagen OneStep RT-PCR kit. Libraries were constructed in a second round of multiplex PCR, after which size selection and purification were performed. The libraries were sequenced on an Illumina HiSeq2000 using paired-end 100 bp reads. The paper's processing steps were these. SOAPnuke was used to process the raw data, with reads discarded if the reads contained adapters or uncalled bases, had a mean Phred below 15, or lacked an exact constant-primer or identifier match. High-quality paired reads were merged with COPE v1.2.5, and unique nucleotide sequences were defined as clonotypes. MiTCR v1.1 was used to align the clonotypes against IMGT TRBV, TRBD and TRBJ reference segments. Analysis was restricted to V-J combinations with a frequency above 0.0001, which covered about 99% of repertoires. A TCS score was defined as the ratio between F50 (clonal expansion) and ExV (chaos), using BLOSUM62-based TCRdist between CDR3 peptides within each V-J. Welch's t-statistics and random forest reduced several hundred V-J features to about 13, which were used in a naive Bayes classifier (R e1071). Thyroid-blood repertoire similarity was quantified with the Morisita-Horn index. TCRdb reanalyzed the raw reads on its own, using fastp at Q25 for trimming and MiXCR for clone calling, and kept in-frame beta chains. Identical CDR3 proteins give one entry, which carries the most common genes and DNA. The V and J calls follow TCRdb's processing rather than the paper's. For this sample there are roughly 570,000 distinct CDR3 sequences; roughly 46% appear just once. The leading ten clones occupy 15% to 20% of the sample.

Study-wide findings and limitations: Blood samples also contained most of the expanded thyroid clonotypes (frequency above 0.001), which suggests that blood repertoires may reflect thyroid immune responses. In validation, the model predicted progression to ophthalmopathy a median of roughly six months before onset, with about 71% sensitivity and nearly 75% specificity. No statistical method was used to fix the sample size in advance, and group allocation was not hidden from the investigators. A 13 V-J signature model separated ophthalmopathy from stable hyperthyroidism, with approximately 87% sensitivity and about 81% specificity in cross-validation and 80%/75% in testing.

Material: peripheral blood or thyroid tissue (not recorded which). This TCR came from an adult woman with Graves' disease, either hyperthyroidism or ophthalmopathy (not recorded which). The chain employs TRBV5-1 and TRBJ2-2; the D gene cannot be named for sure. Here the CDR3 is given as CASSRDTGELFF. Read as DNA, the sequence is TGTGCCAGCAGTCGGGACACCGGGGAGCTGTTTTTT. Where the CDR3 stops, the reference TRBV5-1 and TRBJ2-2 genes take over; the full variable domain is KAGVTQTPRYLIKTRGQQVTLSCSPISGHRSVSWYQQTPGQGLQFLFEYFSETQRNKGNFPGRFSGRQFSNSRSEMNVSTLELGDSALYLCASSRDTGELFFGEGSRLTVL.